The 12 T cell receptor beta chains listed next were all sequenced from one sample in a study of blood T cell repertoires in COVID-19 (dated by TCRdb to 2018 to 2021). Receptor amplification or capture employed the immunoSEQ multiplex PCR assay. This is the immuneACCESS table as TCRdb keeps it, with only in-frame sequences that have V and J called. A part of the clones is gone; compared with another copy, unresolved V genes explain less than half, and the rest is unexplained. Across this sample there are around 80,000 clones, with about 82% seen only once. Around 15% of the sample is in the top ten clones. Sequenced: peripheral blood. The receptors stem from a woman aged 80 or older with acute or convalescent COVID-19.

The chain carries TRBV11-2 and TRBJ1-5; tentative D call: TRBD1 (5 bases). Looked up from germline, CDR1 is SGHAT and CDR2 is FQNNGV. This CDR3 has 12 residues. V lost 3 bases, J lost 9 bases, and 9 bases lay in between. The CDR3 nucleotides are TGTGCCAGCAGCTTCACAGGTGCGCCCCAGCATTTT. Protein product: CASSFTGAPQHF.

The rearrangement uses TRBV28 and TRBJ1-1, with no clear D. Looked up from germline, CDR1 is MDHEN and CDR2 is SYDVKM. Between the trimmed V and J ends, which lost 10 bases and 7 bases, there was a span of 19 bases. This CDR3 is built from 13 residues. The CDR3: CANSVGSEVEAFF. The DNA of the CDR3 is TGTGCCAACTCCGTGGGATCGGAGGTTGAAGCTTTCTTT.

This clone is a singleton in its sample. The chain has TRBV3-1 (or the pseudogene TRBV3-2) and TRBJ2-5; the D is unclear. The CDR3 is 11 residues long. Germline CDR1 and CDR2: LGHDT and YNNKEL (reference sequence). The germline V and J ends were trimmed by 6 bases and 5 bases, with 7 bases remaining between them. CDR3 nucleotides: TGTGCCAGCAGTCAACTCGAGACCCAGTACTTC. It encodes CASSQLETQYF.

The chain is built from TRBV12-3 or TRBV12-4 and TRBJ1-1; D is unresolved. The length of the CDR3 is 13 residues. V gave up 3 bases and J gave up 1 base, with 6 bases separating them. The CDR3 sequence: CASSFYSNTEAFF. The CDR3 DNA is TGTGCCAGCAGTTTCTACTCGAACACTGAAGCTTTCTTT.

The rearrangement links TRBV19 to TRBJ1-4; 8 bases are a match to TRBD1. Trimming cost V 2 bases and J 4 bases; bases outside gene matches: 6. This CDR3 has 16 residues. Germline V gene sequence: CDR1 LNHDA, CDR2 SQIVND (reference sequence). The CDR3 DNA reads as TGTGCCAGTAGTATAAGATCCGGGACAGGTAATGAAAAACTGTTTTTT. It specifies CASSIRSGTGNEKLFF.

The V and J genes are TRBV5-1 and TRBJ2-6; D might be TRBD2 (5 bases). There are 15 residues in the CDR3. The V and J ends lost 5 bases and 1 base respectively, with 10 bases between them. Germline V gene lookup returns CDR1 SGHRS and CDR2 YFSETQ. The CDR3 nucleotides read TGCGCCAGCAGGTCCGGGGTATCTGGGGCCAACGTCCTGACTTTC. Translation gives CASRSGVSGANVLTF.

CDR3 nucleotide sequence: TGTGCCACCAGCAGAGTGCAGGGTTTGCACGAGCAGTACTTC. Translation gives CATSRVQGLHEQYF. This chain uses TRBV15 with TRBJ2-7; possible D gene TRBD1, 5 bases. The germline CDR1 and CDR2 sequences are LNHNV and YYDKDF (reference sequence). The CDR3 length is 14 residues. Trimming took 1 base from V and 5 from J, leaving 12 bases between them.

The chain is built from TRBV19 and TRBJ2-3, with TRBD2 identical over 9 bases. V dropped 5 bases and J dropped 3; count of bases not matched to a gene: 3. CDR1 is LNHDA, CDR2 SQIVND, per germline (reference sequence). CDR3 length: 14 residues. CDR3 in DNA: TGTGCCAGTAGTCGGGGACTAGCAACAGATACGCAGTATTTT. It is translated as CASSRGLATDTQYF.

This chain connects TRBV5-1 to TRBJ1-5; D gene ambiguous. CDR3 length: 13 residues. V was cut by 4 bases and J by 5 bases, with 10 bases left in between. Germline V gene sequence: CDR1 SGHRS, CDR2 YFSETQ. The chain's CDR3 is CASSRGTDQPQHF. Here the CDR3 DNA reads TGCGCCAGCAGCCGCGGAACTGATCAGCCCCAGCATTTT.

The chain employs TRBV3-1 (or the pseudogene TRBV3-2) and TRBJ1-2, with 9 bases lining up with TRBD1. The germline V gene encodes CDR1 LGHDT and CDR2 YNNKEL (reference sequence). The ends lost 4 bases at V and 2 bases at J; junction bases unmatched: 2. The CDR3 totals 14 residues. CDR3 residues: CASSPGTGNYGYTF. CDR3 bases: TGTGCCAGCAGCCCCGGGACAGGGAACTATGGCTACACCTTC.

The V call is TRBV4-1, the J call TRBJ1-3; the D is unclear. The CDR3 is made up of 17 amino acids. V dropped 1 base and J dropped 0 bases, with 13 bases sitting between them. CDR1 is MGHRA, CDR2 YSYEKL, per germline. The CDR3 sequence is CASSQVGPDFSGNTIYF. The CDR3 bases are TGCGCCAGCAGCCAAGTTGGGCCTGATTTCTCTGGAAACACCATATATTTT.

The chain employs TRBV4-3 and TRBJ1-2; a possible D gene is TRBD1 (6 bases). Germline V lookup: CDR1 LGHNA, CDR2 YSLEER. V lost 1 base to trimming and J lost 7 bases, with 13 bases between them. The CDR3 runs 14 residues. The CDR3 nucleotides read TGCGCCAGCAGCCAAGGGGCAGGGGAGGGTGGCTACACCTTC. Its translation: CASSQGAGEGGYTF.